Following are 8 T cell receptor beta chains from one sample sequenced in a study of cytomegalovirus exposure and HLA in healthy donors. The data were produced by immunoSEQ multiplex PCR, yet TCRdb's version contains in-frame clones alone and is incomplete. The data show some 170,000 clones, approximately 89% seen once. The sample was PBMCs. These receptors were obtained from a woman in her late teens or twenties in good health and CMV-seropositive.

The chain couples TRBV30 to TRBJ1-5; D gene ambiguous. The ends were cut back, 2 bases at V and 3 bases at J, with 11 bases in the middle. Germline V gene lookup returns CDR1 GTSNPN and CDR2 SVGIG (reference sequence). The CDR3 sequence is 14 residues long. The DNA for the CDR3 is TGTGCCTGGAGTTTACTCCATCTCAATCAGCCCCAGCATTTT. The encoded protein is CAWSLLHLNQPQHF.

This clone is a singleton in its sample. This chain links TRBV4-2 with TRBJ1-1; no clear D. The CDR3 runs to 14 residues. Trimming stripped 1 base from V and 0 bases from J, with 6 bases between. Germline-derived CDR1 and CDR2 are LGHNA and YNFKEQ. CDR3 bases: TGTGCCAGCAGCCAAGCTACGGTGAACACTGAAGCTTTCTTT. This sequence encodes CASSQATVNTEAFF.

The CDR3 DNA reads TGTGCCAGCAGTTACCTCAGCAATCAGCCCCAGCATTTT. Translated, it gives CASSYLSNQPQHF. This chain joins TRBV6-5 and TRBJ1-5; no reliable D call. Germline V lookup: CDR1 MNHEY, CDR2 SVGAGI. The CDR3 totals 13 residues. The V gene lost 2 bases and the J gene lost 1 base, with 3 bases spanning the gap.

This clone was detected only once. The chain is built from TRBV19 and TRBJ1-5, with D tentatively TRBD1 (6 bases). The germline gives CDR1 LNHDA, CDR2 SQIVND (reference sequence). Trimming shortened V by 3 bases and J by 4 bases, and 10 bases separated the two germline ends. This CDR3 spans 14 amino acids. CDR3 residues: CASSIKGGNQPQHF. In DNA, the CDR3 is TGTGCCAGTAGTATTAAGGGGGGGAATCAGCCCCAGCATTTT.

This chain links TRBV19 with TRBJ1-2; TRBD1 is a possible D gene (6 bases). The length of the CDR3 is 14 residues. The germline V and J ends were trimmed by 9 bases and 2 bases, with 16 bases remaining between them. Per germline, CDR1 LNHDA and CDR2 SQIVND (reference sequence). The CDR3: CASQGKTQNYGYTF. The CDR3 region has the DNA TGTGCCAGCCAGGGGAAAACACAAAACTATGGCTACACCTTC.

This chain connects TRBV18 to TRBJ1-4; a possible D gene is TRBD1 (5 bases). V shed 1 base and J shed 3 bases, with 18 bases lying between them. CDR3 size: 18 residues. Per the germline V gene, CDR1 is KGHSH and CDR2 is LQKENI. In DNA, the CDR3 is TGTGCCAGCTCACCACTTTGGGTTGACTCGGGGGCTAATGAAAAACTGTTTTTT. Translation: CASSPLWVDSGANEKLFF.

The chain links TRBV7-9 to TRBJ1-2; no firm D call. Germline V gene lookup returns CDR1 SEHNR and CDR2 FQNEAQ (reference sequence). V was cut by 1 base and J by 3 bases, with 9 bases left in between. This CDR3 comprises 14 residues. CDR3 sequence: CASSLGGSHYGYTF. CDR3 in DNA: TGTGCCAGCAGCTTAGGAGGCAGCCACTATGGCTACACCTTC.

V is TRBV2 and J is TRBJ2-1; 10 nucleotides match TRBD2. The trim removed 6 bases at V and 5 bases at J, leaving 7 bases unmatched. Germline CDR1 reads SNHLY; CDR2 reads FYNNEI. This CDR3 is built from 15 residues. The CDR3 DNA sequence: TGTGCCAGCAGCGCCCTAGCGGGAGCGGACAATGAGCAGTTCTTC. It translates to CASSALAGADNEQFF.